Below are 29 T cell receptor beta chains sequenced from a single sample in a study of blood T cell repertoires in COVID-19. Sequenced by immunoSEQ multiplex PCR; TCRdb stores in-frame clones only, minus some. The sample has tens of thousands of clones, about 88% seen once; the top ten hold 4.5% to 6%. The specimen was peripheral blood. These receptors all come from an elderly woman with active COVID-19.

The chain carries TRBV11-2 and TRBJ2-7; 8 bases are a match to TRBD1. Looked up from germline, CDR1 is SGHAT and CDR2 is FQNNGV. V lost 3 bases to trimming and J lost 2 bases; unmatched junction nucleotides: 3. The CDR3 is 14 residues long. The DNA of the CDR3 is TGTGCCAGCAGCTTGACAGGGGAAACCTACGAGCAGTACTTC. Its translation is CASSLTGETYEQYF.

In its sample, this clone was seen a few times. The J gene is TRBJ1-5, the V gene TRBV4-2, with D perhaps matching TRBD1 (6 bases). The CDR3 consists of 14 residues. The germline CDR1 and CDR2 sequences are LGHNA and YNFKEQ. Trimming took 3 bases from V and 3 from J, leaving 9 bases between them. The chain's CDR3 is CASSQDSNNQPQHF. In DNA form, the CDR3 reads TGTGCCAGCAGCCAGGACAGTAACAATCAGCCCCAGCATTTT.

V gene TRBV6-5 combines with J gene TRBJ2-5; weak D call: TRBD2 (5 bases). The CDR3 totals 14 residues. V gave up 0 bases and J gave up 5 bases, with 10 bases separating them. Germline CDR1 and CDR2: MNHEY and SVGAGI. DNA for the CDR3: TGTGCCAGCAGTTACTCTCGAGGGTTTGAGACCCAGTACTTC. This sequence encodes CASSYSRGFETQYF.

The V gene is TRBV6-4, the J gene TRBJ2-7; D perhaps matches TRBD1 (6 bases). V was clipped by 6 bases and J by 6 bases, with 15 bases between them. CDR3 length: 13 amino acids. Looked up from germline, CDR1 is MRHNA and CDR2 is SNTAGT. CDR3 sequence reads: CASSKTGTGEQYF. For the CDR3, the DNA is TGTGCCAGCAGCAAGACAGGAACGGGCGAGCAGTACTTC.

The J gene is TRBJ2-5, the V gene TRBV5-1; D remains ambiguous. V gave up 4 bases and J gave up 5 bases, with 15 bases separating them. From germline, CDR1 is SGHRS and CDR2 YFSETQ. The CDR3 contains 14 residues. The CDR3 loop is CASSPPPRWETQYF. The CDR3 DNA reads TGCGCCAGCAGCCCCCCCCCGCGATGGGAGACCCAGTACTTC.

This clone came up once. The genes are TRBV5-5 and TRBJ1-1; D unclear. Trimming took off 2 bases at V and 3 bases at J, with 8 bases between the two ends. CDR3 length: 13 residues. Germline V gives CDR1 SGHKS, CDR2 YYEKEE (reference sequence). The CDR3 sequence: CASSLFGDTEAFF. The CDR3 bases are TGTGCCAGCAGCTTATTCGGGGACACTGAAGCTTTCTTT.

The rearrangement uses TRBV24-1 and TRBJ2-5, with 7 bases fitting TRBD2. Trimming took 2 bases from V and 2 from J; bases not matched to a gene: 4. Germline lookup yields CDR1 KGHDR and CDR2 SFDVKD. The CDR3 is made up of 15 amino acids. The CDR3 region has the DNA TGTGCCACCAGTGATTGGGCGGGAGAACAAGAGACCCAGTACTTC. This translates into CATSDWAGEQETQYF.

The chain has TRBV28 and TRBJ2-3; D possibly corresponds to TRBD1 (6 bases). The V gene's germline CDR1 is MDHEN and CDR2 SYDVKM. CDR3 length: 16 residues. Trimming removed 4 bases from V and 1 base from J, with 15 bases in between. CDR3: CASSSSGVGGTDTQYF. The CDR3 DNA reads TGTGCCAGCAGTTCCTCAGGGGTGGGGGGCACAGATACGCAGTATTTT.

This sequence joins TRBV28 and TRBJ1-3, with 9 bases matching TRBD1. V was clipped by 4 bases and J by 7 bases; unmatched bases: 2. The germline V gene encodes CDR1 MDHEN and CDR2 SYDVKM. The CDR3 extends over 13 amino acids. For the CDR3, the DNA is TGTGCCAGCAGTTCGGGGACAGGGAACACCATATATTTT. It yields the protein CASSSGTGNTIYF.

In this sample, this clone turned up a few times. The V call is TRBV27, the J call TRBJ1-5; 7 positions agree with TRBD1. CDR1 is MNHEY and CDR2 is SMNVEV in the germline V gene (reference sequence). The CDR3 is 15 amino acids. The V segment lost 2 bases and the J segment 3 bases; nucleotides outside the gene matches: 4. The CDR3, as DNA: TGTGCCAGCAGTTTAACACAGGGGCTCAATCAGCCCCAGCATTTT. Translating gives CASSLTQGLNQPQHF.

The rearrangement joins TRBV20-1 to TRBJ2-2; the D is unclear. The germline V and J ends were trimmed by 3 bases and 1 base, with 6 bases remaining between them. The germline gives CDR1 DFQATT, CDR2 SNEGSKA (reference sequence). This CDR3 comprises 13 residues. The CDR3, as DNA: TGCAGTGCTAGTCGACTGAACACCGGGGAGCTGTTTTTT. Translated, it gives CSASRLNTGELFF.

The J gene is TRBJ2-7, the V gene TRBV27; 8 bases match TRBD1. Germline lookup yields CDR1 MNHEY and CDR2 SMNVEV (reference sequence). This CDR3 spans 14 amino acids. Trimming at V came to 1 base and at J to 4 bases, leaving 3 bases not matched to a gene. The CDR3 DNA reads TGTGCCAGCAGTTTATTCCAGGGGGCGTACGAGCAGTACTTC. Its protein product is CASSLFQGAYEQYF.

This chain joins TRBV5-4 and TRBJ1-2; 7 nucleotides align to TRBD1. The CDR3 consists of 15 residues. Germline-derived CDR1 and CDR2 are SGHNT and YYREEE (reference sequence). The junction had 6 bases not matched to a gene; V was cut back by 3 bases and J by 1 base. The CDR3 DNA reads TGTGCCAGCAGCTACCCGGGACAGCTTAACTATGGCTACACCTTC. Its protein is CASSYPGQLNYGYTF. The whole variable domain, filled in from reference TRBV5-4 and TRBJ1-2, reads ETGVTQSPTHLIKTRGQQVTLRCSSQSGHNTVSWYQQALGQGPQFIFQYYREEENGRGNFPPRFSGLQFPNYSSELNVNALELDDSALYLCASSYPGQLNYGYTFGSGTRLTVV.

J is TRBJ2-4 and V is TRBV28; D is perhaps TRBD1 (6 bases). The CDR3 has 17 amino acids. The germline gives CDR1 MDHEN, CDR2 SYDVKM. V was pared by 4 bases and J by 2 bases, with 18 bases between. In nucleotides, the CDR3 is TGTGCCAGCAGTTCTCAACAGGGTATAGGGTCCAAAAACATTCAGTACTTC. Amino acids: CASSSQQGIGSKNIQYF.

The rearrangement uses TRBV12-5 and TRBJ2-7; TRBD1 matches 10 bases. The trim removed 7 bases at V and 6 bases at J, leaving 6 bases unmatched. The germline gives CDR1 LGHNT, CDR2 FRNRAP. The length of the CDR3 is 13 residues. CDR3 nucleotides: TGTGCTAGTGCCAGACAGGGGGCTTTCGAGCAGTACTTC. Translated, it gives CASARQGAFEQYF. Full variable domain (rest looked up from reference TRBV12-5 and TRBJ2-7): DARVTQTPRHKVTEMGQEVTMRCQPILGHNTVFWYRQTMMQGLELLAYFRNRAPLDDSGMPKDRFSAEMPDATLATLKIQPSEPRDSAVYFCASARQGAFEQYFGPGTRLTVT.

This chain links TRBV19 with TRBJ1-1; D is uncertain. CDR3 size: 13 residues. V lost 6 bases, J lost 5 bases, and 13 bases lay in between. Looked up from germline, CDR1 is LNHDA and CDR2 is SQIVND (reference sequence). This CDR3 reads CASSTQTGTEAFF. The CDR3, as DNA: TGTGCCAGTAGCACCCAGACGGGGACTGAAGCTTTCTTT.

The chain combines TRBV11-1 with TRBJ2-1, with a tentative D call TRBD2 (5 bases). CDR1 and CDR2 (germline): SGHAT, FQDESV (reference sequence). The length of the CDR3 is 15 residues. Deletions cut 2 bases from V and 0 bases from J, with 8 bases between. This CDR3 reads CASSLSGSSYNEQFF. The CDR3 DNA is TGTGCCAGCAGCTTAAGCGGTTCCTCCTACAATGAGCAGTTCTTC.

This chain uses TRBV5-1 with TRBJ2-7; D ambiguous. Germline V CDR1 and CDR2: SGHRS, YFSETQ. Trimming removed 5 bases from V and 1 base from J, with 7 bases in between. CDR3 size: 12 residues. The DNA for the CDR3 is TGCGCCAGCAGGAGCGAGTCCTACGAGCAGTACTTC. Its protein is CASRSESYEQYF.

The J gene is TRBJ1-6, the V gene TRBV9; TRBD1 matches at 8 bases. Unmatched junction bases numbered 7, after V lost 3 bases and J lost 8 bases. CDR3 length: 15 residues. Germline-derived CDR1 and CDR2 are SGDLS and YYNGEE. CDR3 region: CASSARQGLYSPLHF. For the CDR3, the DNA is TGTGCCAGCAGCGCCCGACAGGGGTTGTATTCACCCCTCCACTTT.

CDR3 region: CASSPSFRDTQYF. CDR3 bases: TGTGCCAGCAGCCCCTCCTTTCGAGATACGCAGTATTTT. The chain employs TRBV3-1 (or the pseudogene TRBV3-2) and TRBJ2-3; D is unresolved. The germline CDR1 and CDR2 sequences are LGHDT and YNNKEL (reference sequence). Trimming stripped 4 bases from V and 5 bases from J, with 10 bases between. CDR3 size: 13 residues.

The rearrangement joins TRBV5-1 to TRBJ2-7; 7 bases are a match to TRBD2. CDR1 is SGHRS and CDR2 is YFSETQ in the germline V gene. The J segment lost 5 bases and the V segment lost 4 bases, leaving 15 bases of the junction unmatched. This CDR3 has 16 amino acids. CDR3 coding DNA: TGCGCCAGCAGCGTGTGGGGTCTCGAGGGAGGGGACGAGCAGTACTTC. Translating gives CASSVWGLEGGDEQYF.

This clone was seen once. The chain has TRBV18 and TRBJ2-3; 11 bases agree with TRBD1. This CDR3 is built from 15 residues. Germline V lookup: CDR1 KGHSH, CDR2 LQKENI. The J segment lost 6 bases and the V segment lost 8 bases, leaving 10 bases of the junction unmatched. The CDR3 DNA is TGTGCCAGCAGACCGGGACAGGGGGGGATGGATACGCAGTATTTT. Amino acid sequence: CASRPGQGGMDTQYF. The full variable domain, with the rest looked up from reference TRBV18 and TRBJ2-3, is NAGVMQNPRHLVRRRGQEARLRCSPMKGHSHVYWYRQLPEEGLKFMVYLQKENIIDESGMPKERFSAEFPKEGPSILRIQQVVRGDSAAYFCASRPGQGGMDTQYFGPGTRLTVL.

This sequence joins TRBV3-1 (or the pseudogene TRBV3-2) and TRBJ2-7; TRBD2 agrees at 7 bases. This CDR3 is 18 amino acids long. Germline V CDR1 and CDR2: LGHDT, YNNKEL (reference sequence). Trimming took 8 bases from V and 0 from J; bases not matched to a gene: 19. The CDR3 region has the DNA TGTGCCAGCCAAAAGCCCGGTGGGGGAGGGACCAGCTCCTACGAGCAGTACTTC. This gives the protein CASQKPGGGGTSSYEQYF.

V usage is TRBV4-2 and J usage is TRBJ2-2; weak D call: TRBD2 (5 bases). The CDR3 contains 16 residues. Trimming shortened V by 0 bases and J by 6 bases, and 14 bases separated the two germline ends. CDR1 and CDR2 from the germline V gene are LGHNA and YNFKEQ. CDR3 nucleotides: TGTGCCAGCAGCCAAGACGAGGGAAGGGTTCCCGGGGAGCTGTTTTTT. Its protein is CASSQDEGRVPGELFF.

V and J are TRBV5-6 and TRBJ2-2, with 13 bases matching TRBD2. Trimming at V came to 3 bases and at J to 3 bases, leaving 2 bases not matched to a gene. The CDR3 is 16 residues long. Germline V gene lookup returns CDR1 SGHDT and CDR2 YYEEEE. CDR3 nucleotides: TGTGCCAGCAGCTCCGGACTAGCGGGAGACACCGGGGAGCTGTTTTTT. Its protein product is CASSSGLAGDTGELFF.

The genes are TRBV2 and TRBJ2-1; 8 positions agree with TRBD2. Per the germline V gene, CDR1 is SNHLY and CDR2 is FYNNEI. V lost 5 bases to trimming and J lost 9 bases; unmatched junction nucleotides: 3. The length of the CDR3 is 12 residues. The CDR3 reads CASSKSGSEQFF. The CDR3 DNA sequence: TGTGCCAGCAGTAAAAGCGGGAGTGAGCAGTTCTTC.

The V call is TRBV29-1, the J call TRBJ1-1, with D possibly being TRBD1 (6 bases). Germline values: CDR1 SQVTM, CDR2 ANQGSEA. Trimming removed 6 bases at V and 1 base at J, with 9 bases between. The CDR3 spans 12 residues. CDR3 DNA: TGCAGCGTCTCGACAGGGAACACTGAAGCTTTCTTT. It translates to CSVSTGNTEAFF.

The chain combines TRBV20-1 with TRBJ2-3, with TRBD2 matching 9 bases. Trimming at V came to 3 bases and at J to 5 bases, leaving 6 bases not matched to a gene. CDR3 length: 14 amino acids. Germline V gives CDR1 DFQATT, CDR2 SNEGSKA (reference sequence). CDR3 in DNA: TGCAGTGCTAGTAGGCTAGCGGGACGAGATACGCAGTATTTT. Protein product: CSASRLAGRDTQYF.

This clone was detected only a few times. The rearrangement uses TRBV6-6 and TRBJ2-2; 8 bases line up with TRBD1. This CDR3 has 16 residues. The V segment lost 0 bases and the J segment 8 bases; nucleotides outside the gene matches: 8. Germline CDR1 reads MNHNY; CDR2 reads SVGAGI (reference sequence). The CDR3 region is CASSYSARGLKGELFF. The DNA for the CDR3 is TGTGCCAGCAGTTACTCCGCCAGGGGGCTAAAAGGGGAGCTGTTTTTT.